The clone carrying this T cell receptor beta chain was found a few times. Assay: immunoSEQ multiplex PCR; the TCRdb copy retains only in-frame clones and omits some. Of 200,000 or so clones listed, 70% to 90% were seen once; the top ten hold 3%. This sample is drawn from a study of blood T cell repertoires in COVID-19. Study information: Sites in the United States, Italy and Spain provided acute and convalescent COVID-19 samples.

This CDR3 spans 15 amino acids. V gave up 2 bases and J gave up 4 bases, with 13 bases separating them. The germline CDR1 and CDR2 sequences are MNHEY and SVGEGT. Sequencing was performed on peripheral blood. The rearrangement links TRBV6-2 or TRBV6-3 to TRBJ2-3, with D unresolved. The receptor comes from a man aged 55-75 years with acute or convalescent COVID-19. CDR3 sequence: CASSYRSLLADTQYF. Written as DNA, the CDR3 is TGTGCCAGCAGTTACCGTTCCCTCCTCGCAGATACGCAGTATTTT.